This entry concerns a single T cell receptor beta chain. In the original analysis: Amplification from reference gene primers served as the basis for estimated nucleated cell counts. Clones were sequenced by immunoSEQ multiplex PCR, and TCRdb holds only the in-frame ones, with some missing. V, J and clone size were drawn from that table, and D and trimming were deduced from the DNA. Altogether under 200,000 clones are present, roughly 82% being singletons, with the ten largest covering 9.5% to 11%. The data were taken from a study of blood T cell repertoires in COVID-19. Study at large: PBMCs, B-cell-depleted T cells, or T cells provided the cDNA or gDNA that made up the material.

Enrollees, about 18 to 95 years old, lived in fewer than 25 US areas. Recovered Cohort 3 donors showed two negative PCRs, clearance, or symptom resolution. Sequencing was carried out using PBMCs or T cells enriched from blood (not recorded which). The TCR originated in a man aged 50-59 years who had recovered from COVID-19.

In DNA, the CDR3 is TGTGCCACCAGCCCCAATCCGGGACAAACAGAGACCCAGTACTTC. Its translation is CATSPNPGQTETQYF. The chain couples TRBV15 to TRBJ2-5; D may be TRBD1 (6 bases). CDR1 is LNHNV and CDR2 is YYDKDF in the germline V gene (reference sequence). The CDR3 sequence is 15 residues long. V lost 5 bases and J lost 4, with 17 bases in between.